Sequencing of this T cell receptor (beta chain) was carried out in a study of beta chain features in type 1 diabetes. At the level of the study: There were some 98 million sorted cells examined across all samples.

A few counts support this clone. As yet, its antigen is unknown. This CDR3 is built from 16 residues. Expressed TCRB transcripts were sequenced because the entire RNA isolate underwent reverse transcription. Using immunoSEQ multiplex PCR, the repertoire was profiled, and TCRdb retains in-frame clones only, with some absent. The table includes more than 140,000 clones, 9.7% detected once. Study-wide points: Naive, central memory and Treg TCRB repertoires appeared more alike in patients than in healthy donors. Among type 1 diabetes patients, VDJ junctions had fewer insertions and more deletions. In cDNA sequencing, cells with high TCR expression could be over-represented.

Material for sequencing was central memory CD4+ T cells from blood. The receptor was isolated from a woman in her thirties or forties in good health. V is TRBV21-1 and J is TRBJ2-4; the table's D gene call, TRBD2, was not cross checked with the DNA. TRBV21-1 is noted as a pseudogene. The CDR3 is CASSKELAEAKNIQYF. CDR3 DNA: TGTGCCAGCAGCAAGGAGCTAGCCGAAGCCAAAAACATTCAGTACTTC.